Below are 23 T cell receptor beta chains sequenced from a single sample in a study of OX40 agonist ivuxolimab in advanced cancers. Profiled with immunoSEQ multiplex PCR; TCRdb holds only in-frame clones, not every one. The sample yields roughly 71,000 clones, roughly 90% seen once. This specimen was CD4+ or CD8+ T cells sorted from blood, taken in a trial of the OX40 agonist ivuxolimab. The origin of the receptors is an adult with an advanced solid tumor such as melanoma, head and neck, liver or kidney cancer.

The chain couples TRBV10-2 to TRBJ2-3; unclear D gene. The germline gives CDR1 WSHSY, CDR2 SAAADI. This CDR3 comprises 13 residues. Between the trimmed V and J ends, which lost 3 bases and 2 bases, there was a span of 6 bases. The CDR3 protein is CASSDPPTDTQYF. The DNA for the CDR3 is TGCGCCAGCAGTGACCCCCCCACAGATACGCAGTATTTT.

CDR3 loop: CASSDPGPFADTQYF. CDR3 DNA: TGTGCCAGCAGTGACCCAGGGCCTTTCGCAGATACGCAGTATTTT. The V and J genes are TRBV25-1 and TRBJ2-3; tentative D call: TRBD1 (5 bases). V was clipped by 3 bases and J by 4 bases, with 14 bases between them. This CDR3 spans 15 amino acids. Germline CDR1 MGHDK, CDR2 SYGVNS.

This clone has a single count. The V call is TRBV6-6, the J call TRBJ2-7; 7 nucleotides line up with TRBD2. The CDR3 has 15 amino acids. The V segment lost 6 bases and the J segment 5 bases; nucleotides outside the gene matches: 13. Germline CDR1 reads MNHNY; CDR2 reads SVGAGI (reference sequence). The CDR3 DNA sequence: TGTGCCAGCAGGGCCCCAAGCGGGGCTGGCAACGAGCAGTACTTC. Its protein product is CASRAPSGAGNEQYF.

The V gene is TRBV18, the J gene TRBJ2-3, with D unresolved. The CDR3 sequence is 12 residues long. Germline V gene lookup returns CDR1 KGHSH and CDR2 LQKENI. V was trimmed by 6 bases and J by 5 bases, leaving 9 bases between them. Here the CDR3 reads CASSGAEDTQYF. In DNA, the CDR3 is TGTGCCAGCTCGGGCGCGGAAGATACGCAGTATTTT. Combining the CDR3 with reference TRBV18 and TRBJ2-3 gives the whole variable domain NAGVMQNPRHLVRRRGQEARLRCSPMKGHSHVYWYRQLPEEGLKFMVYLQKENIIDESGMPKERFSAEFPKEGPSILRIQQVVRGDSAAYFCASSGAEDTQYFGPGTRLTVL.

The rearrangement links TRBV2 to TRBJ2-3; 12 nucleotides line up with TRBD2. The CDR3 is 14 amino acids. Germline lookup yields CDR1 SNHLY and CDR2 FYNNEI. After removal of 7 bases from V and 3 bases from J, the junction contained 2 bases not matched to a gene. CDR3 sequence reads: CASIGTSGTDTQYF. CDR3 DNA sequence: TGTGCCAGCATCGGGACTAGCGGGACAGATACGCAGTATTTT.

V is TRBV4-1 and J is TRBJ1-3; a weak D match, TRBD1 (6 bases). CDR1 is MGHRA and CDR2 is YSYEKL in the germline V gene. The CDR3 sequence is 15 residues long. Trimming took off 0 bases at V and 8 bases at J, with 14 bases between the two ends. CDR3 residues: CASSQEAQGGHTIYF. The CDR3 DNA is TGCGCCAGCAGCCAAGAGGCACAGGGAGGACACACCATATATTTT.

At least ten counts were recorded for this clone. CDR3 sequence reads: CASSAGQITGELFF. CDR3 nucleotide sequence: TGTGCCAGCAGTGCGGGACAAATCACCGGGGAGCTGTTTTTT. The chain has TRBV2 and TRBJ2-2, with D possibly TRBD1 on 6 matching bases. The germline gives CDR1 SNHLY, CDR2 FYNNEI. The germline V and J ends were trimmed by 4 bases and 4 bases, with 10 bases remaining between them. This CDR3 is 14 amino acids long.

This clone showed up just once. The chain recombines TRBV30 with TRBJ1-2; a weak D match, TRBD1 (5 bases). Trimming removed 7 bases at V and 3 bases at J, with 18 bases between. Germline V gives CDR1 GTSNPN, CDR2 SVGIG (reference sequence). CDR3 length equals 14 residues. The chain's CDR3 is CAFSRDQGYYGYTF. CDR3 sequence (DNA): TGTGCCTTTTCCCGGGACCAGGGTTACTATGGCTACACCTTC.

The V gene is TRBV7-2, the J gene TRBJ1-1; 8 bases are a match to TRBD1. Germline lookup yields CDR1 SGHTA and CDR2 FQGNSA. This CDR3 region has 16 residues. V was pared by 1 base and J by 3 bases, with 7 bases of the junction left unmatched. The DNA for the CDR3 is TGTGCCAGCAGCTTAGGCCAGGGGGCGGGGGACACTGAAGCTTTCTTT. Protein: CASSLGQGAGDTEAFF.

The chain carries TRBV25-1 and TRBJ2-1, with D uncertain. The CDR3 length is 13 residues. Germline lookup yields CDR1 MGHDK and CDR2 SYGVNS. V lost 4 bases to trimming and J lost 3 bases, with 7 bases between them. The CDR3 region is CASSADFYNEQFF. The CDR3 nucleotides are TGTGCCAGCAGTGCCGACTTCTACAATGAGCAGTTCTTC.

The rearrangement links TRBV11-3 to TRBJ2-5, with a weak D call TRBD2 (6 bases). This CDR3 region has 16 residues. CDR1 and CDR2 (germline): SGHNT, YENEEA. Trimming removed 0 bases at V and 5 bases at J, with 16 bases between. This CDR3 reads CASSLDGTGLAETQYF. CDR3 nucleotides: TGTGCCAGCAGCTTAGATGGGACTGGGCTGGCGGAGACCCAGTACTTC.

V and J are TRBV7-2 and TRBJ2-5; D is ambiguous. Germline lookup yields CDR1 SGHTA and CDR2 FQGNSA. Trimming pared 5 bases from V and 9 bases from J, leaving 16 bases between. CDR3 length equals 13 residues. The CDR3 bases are TGTGCCAGCAGCCCAAACGTTCATGGAGCCCAGTACTTC. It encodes CASSPNVHGAQYF.

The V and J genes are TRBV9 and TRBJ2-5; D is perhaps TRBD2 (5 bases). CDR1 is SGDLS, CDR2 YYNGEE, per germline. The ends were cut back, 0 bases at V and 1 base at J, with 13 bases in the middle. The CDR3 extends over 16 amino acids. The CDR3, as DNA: TGTGCCAGCAGCGTAGCTGCAGGACTTATCCAAGAGACCCAGTACTTC. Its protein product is CASSVAAGLIQETQYF.

Written as DNA, the CDR3 is TGTGCCAGCAAGGTAGGACAGGGGTACAATGAGCAGTTCTTC. This gives the protein CASKVGQGYNEQFF. The chain joins TRBV6-6 to TRBJ2-1, with 9 bases matching TRBD1. The J segment lost 4 bases and the V segment lost 7 bases, leaving 5 bases of the junction unmatched. CDR1 and CDR2 (germline): MNHNY, SVGAGI (reference sequence). The CDR3 is 14 residues long.

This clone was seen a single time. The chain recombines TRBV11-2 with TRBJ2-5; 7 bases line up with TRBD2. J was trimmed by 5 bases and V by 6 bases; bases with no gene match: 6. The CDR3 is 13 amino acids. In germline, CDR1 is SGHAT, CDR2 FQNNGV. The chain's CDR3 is CASRPSGGETQYF. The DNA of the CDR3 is TGTGCCAGCAGACCTAGCGGTGGGGAGACCCAGTACTTC.

CDR3: CASSGSGRVTDTQYF. In DNA form, the CDR3 reads TGTGCCAGCAGCGGGAGCGGGAGGGTGACAGATACGCAGTATTTT. The chain is built from TRBV7-9 and TRBJ2-3; 10 bases map to TRBD2. The V gene end was trimmed by 5 bases and the J gene end by 3 bases; junction bases not matched to a gene: 5. CDR3 length: 15 amino acids. Germline loops: CDR1 SEHNR, CDR2 FQNEAQ (reference sequence).

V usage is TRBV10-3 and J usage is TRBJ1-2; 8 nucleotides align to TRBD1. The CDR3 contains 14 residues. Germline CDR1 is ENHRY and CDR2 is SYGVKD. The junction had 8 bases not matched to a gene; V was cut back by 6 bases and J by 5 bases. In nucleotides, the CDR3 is TGTGCCATCAGCGGGGACAGGAAGGGGTATGGCTACACCTTC. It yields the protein CAISGDRKGYGYTF.

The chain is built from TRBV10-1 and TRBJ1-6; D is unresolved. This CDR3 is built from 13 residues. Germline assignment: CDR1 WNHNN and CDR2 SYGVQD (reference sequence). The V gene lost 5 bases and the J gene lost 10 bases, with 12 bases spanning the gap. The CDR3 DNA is TGCGCCAGCAGTAGTGGAGCTCGATCACCCCTCCACTTT. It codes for CASSSGARSPLHF.

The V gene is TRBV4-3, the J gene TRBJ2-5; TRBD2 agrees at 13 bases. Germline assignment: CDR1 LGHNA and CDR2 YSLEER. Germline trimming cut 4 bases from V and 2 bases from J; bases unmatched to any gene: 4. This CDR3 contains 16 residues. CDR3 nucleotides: TGCGCCAGCAGCCTAAAGGGACTAGCGGGGCAAGAGACCCAGTACTTC. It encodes CASSLKGLAGQETQYF.

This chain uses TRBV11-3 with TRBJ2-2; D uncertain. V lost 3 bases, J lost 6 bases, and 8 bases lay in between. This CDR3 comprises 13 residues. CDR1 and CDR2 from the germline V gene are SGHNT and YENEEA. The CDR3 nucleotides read TGTGCCAGCAGCTTGTTTGGGTCCGGGGAGCTGTTTTTT. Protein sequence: CASSLFGSGELFF.

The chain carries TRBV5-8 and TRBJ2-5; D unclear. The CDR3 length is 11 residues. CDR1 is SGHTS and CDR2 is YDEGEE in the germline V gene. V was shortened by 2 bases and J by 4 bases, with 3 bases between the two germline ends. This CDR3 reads CASSLIETQYF. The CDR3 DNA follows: TGTGCCAGCAGCTTAATAGAGACCCAGTACTTC.

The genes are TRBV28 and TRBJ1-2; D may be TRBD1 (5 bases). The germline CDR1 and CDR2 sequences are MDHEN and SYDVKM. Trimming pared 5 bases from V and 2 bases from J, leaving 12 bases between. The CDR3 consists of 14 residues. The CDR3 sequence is CASSTGQINYGYTF. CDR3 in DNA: TGTGCCAGCAGTACTGGACAAATAAACTATGGCTACACCTTC.

The CDR3: CASGGTSGSLGDTQYF. For the CDR3, the DNA is TGTGCCAGTGGTGGCACTAGCGGGAGTCTGGGCGATACGCAGTATTTT. The chain joins TRBV2 to TRBJ2-3, with TRBD2 matching over 11 bases. Germline V lookup: CDR1 SNHLY, CDR2 FYNNEI. The CDR3 extends over 16 amino acids. The ends lost 9 bases at V and 6 bases at J; junction bases unmatched: 14.